These 27 T cell receptor beta chains were all obtained from the same sample, sequenced in a study of blood T cell repertoires in COVID-19. Produced via immunoSEQ multiplex PCR; TCRdb's table is partial and in-frame only. The sample yields 84,000 or so clones, roughly 85% seen once. The sequencing sample was made of peripheral blood. These receptor sequences come from a man aged 55 to 69 with acute or convalescent COVID-19.

The chain joins TRBV5-5 to TRBJ1-6; no clear D gene. Trimming took 0 bases from V and 7 from J, leaving 11 bases between them. Germline V gene sequence: CDR1 SGHKS, CDR2 YYEKEE (reference sequence). This CDR3 has 15 amino acids. CDR3 residues: CASSLGQRENSPLHF. The DNA of the CDR3 is TGTGCCAGCAGCTTGGGGCAGAGGGAAAATTCACCCCTCCACTTT.

This chain joins TRBV7-8 and TRBJ1-1; no clear D gene. The CDR3 has 13 amino acids. Germline CDR1 reads SGHVS; CDR2 reads FQNEAQ. V dropped 5 bases and J dropped 3 bases, with 10 bases sitting between them. The CDR3 region has the DNA TGTGCCAGCAGCATTGAGACTTACACTGAAGCTTTCTTT. Its translation is CASSIETYTEAFF. Together with reference TRBV7-8 and TRBJ1-1, the CDR3 gives the full variable domain: GAGVSQSPRYKVAKRGQDVALRCDPISGHVSLFWYQQALGQGPEFLTYFQNEAQLDKSGLPSDRFFAERPEGSVSTLKIQRTQQEDSAVYLCASSIETYTEAFFGQGTRLTVV.

The genes are TRBV18 and TRBJ1-1; 9 nucleotides align to TRBD1. V lost 6 bases to trimming and J lost 4 bases; unmatched junction nucleotides: 3. This CDR3 has 13 residues. Germline values: CDR1 KGHSH, CDR2 LQKENI. The DNA of the CDR3 is TGTGCCAGCTCTGGACAGGGGAGCACTGAAGCTTTCTTT. Its protein product is CASSGQGSTEAFF.

The V call is TRBV3-1 (or the pseudogene TRBV3-2), the J call TRBJ2-5; D gene unclear. The germline V gene has CDR1 LGHDT and CDR2 YNNKEL (reference sequence). Trimming left V 2 bases short and J 2 bases short, with 18 bases between. CDR3 length: 17 amino acids. The CDR3 nucleotides read TGTGCCAGCAGCCAATGCAAGTTCTACCCTTGTCAAGAGACCCAGTACTTC. This gives the protein CASSQCKFYPCQETQYF.

The genes are TRBV30 and TRBJ1-1; 8 positions match TRBD1. With 3 bases clipped from V and 5 bases from J, the junction kept 11 bases outside the gene matches. Germline V gene data show CDR1 as GTSNPN and CDR2 as SVGIG (reference sequence). The CDR3 loop spans 15 amino acids. CDR3 bases: TGTGCCTGGAGACTCGGACAGGGAGGGTGGACTGAAGCTTTCTTT. Protein product: CAWRLGQGGWTEAFF.

The V call is TRBV18, the J call TRBJ2-2; 8 bases fit TRBD1. Unmatched junction bases numbered 2, after V lost 4 bases and J lost 1 base. The CDR3 covers 15 residues. The germline V gene has CDR1 KGHSH and CDR2 LQKENI. The CDR3 reads CASSQGTGNTGELFF. CDR3 coding DNA: TGTGCCAGCTCACAGGGGACAGGGAACACCGGGGAGCTGTTTTTT.

This chain joins TRBV3-1 (or the pseudogene TRBV3-2) and TRBJ2-7; a possible D gene is TRBD2 (6 bases). The CDR3 loop spans 16 amino acids. Germline CDR1 reads LGHDT; CDR2 reads YNNKEL (reference sequence). Trimming stripped 2 bases from V and 3 bases from J, with 17 bases between. In nucleotides, the CDR3 is TGTGCCAGCAGCCAAACCCCGGGGTCGGGGGACTACGAGCAGTACTTC. As protein: CASSQTPGSGDYEQYF.

The chain has TRBV11-1 and TRBJ2-3; 7 bases are shared with TRBD1. The length of the CDR3 is 15 residues. The J segment lost 6 bases and the V segment lost 0 bases, leaving 6 bases of the junction unmatched. CDR1 is SGHAT, CDR2 FQDESV, per germline (reference sequence). The CDR3 reads CASSLARAGGDTQYF. The CDR3 nucleotides are TGTGCCAGCAGCTTAGCCCGGGCAGGGGGTGATACGCAGTATTTT.

The rearrangement joins TRBV11-2 to TRBJ2-5, with D tentatively TRBD2 (5 bases). CDR3 length: 15 amino acids. CDR1 and CDR2 from the germline V gene are SGHAT and FQNNGV. Trimming removed 0 bases from V and 5 bases from J, with 13 bases in between. The CDR3 bases are TGTGCCAGCAGCTTAGATCTGGGAGTCATGGAGACCCAGTACTTC. This sequence encodes CASSLDLGVMETQYF.

This chain joins TRBV5-1 and TRBJ1-6, with TRBD1 matching over 7 bases. The CDR3 runs to 16 residues. V lost 4 bases and J lost 7; bases outside the gene matches: 11. Germline CDR1 reads SGHRS; CDR2 reads YFSETQ. CDR3 region: CASSVGTAGGNSPLHF. Written as DNA, the CDR3 is TGCGCCAGCAGCGTTGGGACAGCCGGAGGGAATTCACCCCTCCACTTT.

The V and J genes are TRBV29-1 and TRBJ2-1, with a tentative D call TRBD2 (5 bases). CDR3 length: 17 amino acids. The V and J ends lost 1 base and 3 bases respectively, with 19 bases between them. CDR1 is SQVTM, CDR2 ANQGSEA, per germline. The CDR3 is CSVEGGELQEVYNEQFF. DNA of the CDR3: TGCAGCGTTGAAGGTGGGGAGCTGCAAGAGGTCTACAATGAGCAGTTCTTC.

DNA of the CDR3: TGTGCCAGCAGCCAAGTCGGGACAGGGGGCTTCGGCACTGAAGCTTTCTTT. Translation: CASSQVGTGGFGTEAFF. The J gene is TRBJ1-1, the V gene TRBV3-1 (or the pseudogene TRBV3-2); 12 bases are a match to TRBD1. V shed 1 base and J 4 bases; nucleotides not matched to a gene: 7. Germline V gene lookup returns CDR1 LGHDT and CDR2 YNNKEL (reference sequence). The CDR3 has 17 amino acids.

The V gene is TRBV30, the J gene TRBJ2-3, with D perhaps TRBD2 (6 bases). Germline assignment: CDR1 GTSNPN and CDR2 SVGIG (reference sequence). Trimming pared 0 bases from V and 3 bases from J, leaving 13 bases between. The CDR3 has 15 residues. CDR3 region: CAWSVRRGGTDTQYF. CDR3 DNA sequence: TGTGCCTGGAGTGTACGTAGGGGAGGAACAGATACGCAGTATTTT.

This chain joins TRBV7-2 and TRBJ1-1; no definite D call. Trimming removed 3 bases from V and 11 bases from J, with 22 bases in between. Germline values: CDR1 SGHTA, CDR2 FQGNSA. The CDR3 has 15 residues. DNA for the CDR3: TGTGCCAGCAGCTTTTACGGGGTCGTGGGGTCTGGGGCTTTCTTT. As protein: CASSFYGVVGSGAFF. The full variable domain, in which reference TRBV7-2 and TRBJ1-1 provide the parts outside the CDR3, is GAGVSQSPSNKVTEKGKDVELRCDPISGHTALYWYRQSLGQGLEFLIYFQGNSAPDKSGLPSDRFSAERTGGSVSTLTIQRTQQEDSAVYLCASSFYGVVGSGAFFGQGTRLTVV.

The chain couples TRBV7-9 to TRBJ1-4; D uncertain. The CDR3 contains 15 residues. Germline assignment: CDR1 SEHNR and CDR2 FQNEAQ (reference sequence). Trimming left V 0 bases short and J 3 bases short, with 8 bases between. CDR3 sequence (DNA): TGTGCCAGCAGCTTAGCCGAAGCCTCTAATGAAAAACTGTTTTTT. Its translation is CASSLAEASNEKLFF.

CDR3 in amino acids: CAISESLAGRTDTQYF. CDR3 bases: TGTGCCATCAGTGAGTCTTTAGCGGGGAGGACAGATACGCAGTATTTT. This chain uses TRBV10-3 with TRBJ2-3, with 8 bases identical to TRBD2. Trimming removed 0 bases from V and 3 bases from J; junction bases left unmatched: 5. CDR1 is ENHRY, CDR2 SYGVKD, per germline. There are 16 residues in the CDR3.

V gene TRBV18 combines with J gene TRBJ2-5, with TRBD2 matching over 8 bases. The CDR3 runs to 16 residues. The junction had 7 bases not matched to a gene; V was cut back by 2 bases and J by 2 bases. Germline CDR1 and CDR2: KGHSH and LQKENI. The CDR3 loop reads CASSPGAPGGQETQYF. CDR3 bases: TGTGCCAGCTCACCAGGGGCTCCGGGGGGGCAAGAGACCCAGTACTTC.

The rearrangement links TRBV18 to TRBJ2-7; 13 bases align to TRBD2. V lost 8 bases, J lost 9 bases, and 7 bases stayed unmatched. Germline loops: CDR1 KGHSH, CDR2 LQKENI. The CDR3 runs 13 residues. The CDR3 DNA follows: TGTGCCAGCACTACTAGCGGGGGGGCCCGGCAGTACTTC. This gives the protein CASTTSGGARQYF.

V gene TRBV4-2 combines with J gene TRBJ2-7; 9 positions match TRBD1. Germline CDR1 reads LGHNA; CDR2 reads YNFKEQ. This CDR3 is built from 15 residues. V lost 3 bases, J lost 6 bases, and 9 bases stayed unmatched. The CDR3 protein is CASSQPTGQGTEQYF. In DNA, the CDR3 is TGTGCCAGCAGCCAGCCCACGGGACAGGGAACCGAGCAGTACTTC.

The CDR3 DNA reads as TGTGCCAGCAGCCGAGGGCTACCTGGGAATGAGCAGTTCTTC. Residues: CASSRGLPGNEQFF. The V and J genes are TRBV3-1 (or the pseudogene TRBV3-2) and TRBJ2-1; a weak D match, TRBD2 (5 bases). V lost 4 bases and J lost 7, with 14 bases in between. In germline, CDR1 is LGHDT, CDR2 YNNKEL (reference sequence). CDR3 length: 14 residues.

This clone was recorded a few times. V gene TRBV6-9 combines with J gene TRBJ2-7; weak D call: TRBD2 (6 bases). The V and J ends lost 9 bases and 5 bases respectively, with 11 bases between them. CDR1 is MNHGY, CDR2 SVAAGI, per germline. The CDR3 is made up of 11 amino acids. The CDR3 here is CARTGGNEQYF. In DNA form, the CDR3 reads TGTGCCAGAACAGGAGGGAACGAGCAGTACTTC.

This clone showed up just once. The gene calls are TRBV5-4 and TRBJ1-2; 8 bases agree with TRBD1. This CDR3 region has 14 residues. Germline V gene sequence: CDR1 SGHNT, CDR2 YYREEE (reference sequence). V was clipped by 5 bases and J by 7 bases; unmatched bases: 10. CDR3 protein: CASRAQGESLGYTF. The CDR3 DNA reads as TGTGCCAGCAGGGCACAGGGGGAGTCTCTTGGCTACACCTTC.

This chain links TRBV7-2 with TRBJ1-6, with 8 bases lining up with TRBD1. Germline CDR1 and CDR2: SGHTA and FQGNSA. The V segment lost 7 bases and the J segment 10 bases; nucleotides outside the gene matches: 12. CDR3 length: 15 residues. CDR3 amino acids: CASTLVGTGRSPLHF. CDR3 nucleotides: TGTGCCAGCACCCTAGTAGGGACAGGTCGATCACCCCTCCACTTT.

In DNA form, the CDR3 reads TGTGCCAGTAGAAGGACAGGGGCCGAAGAGACCCAGTACTTC. Translating gives CASRRTGAEETQYF. J is TRBJ2-5 and V is TRBV19; TRBD1 matches 9 bases. Germline V gives CDR1 LNHDA, CDR2 SQIVND (reference sequence). Unmatched junction bases numbered 5, after V lost 6 bases and J lost 3 bases. The CDR3 sequence is 14 residues long.

The rearrangement links TRBV7-2 to TRBJ2-1; 8 bases align to TRBD1. CDR3 length: 14 amino acids. V lost 2 bases, J lost 10 bases, and 7 bases stayed unmatched. Germline CDR1 reads SGHTA; CDR2 reads FQGNSA. CDR3 sequence (DNA): TGTGCCAGCAGCTTAATTAGGGACAGGCAGGAGCAGTTCTTC. As protein: CASSLIRDRQEQFF.

The rearrangement joins TRBV25-1 to TRBJ2-7; 7 bases map to TRBD1. J gave up 2 bases and V 3 bases, and 7 bases lay outside the gene matches. The CDR3 consists of 15 residues. Germline V gene sequence: CDR1 MGHDK, CDR2 SYGVNS. The CDR3 spells CASSDTGTAAYEQYF. For the CDR3, the DNA is TGTGCCAGCAGTGACACCGGGACAGCCGCCTACGAGCAGTACTTC.

This clone has only one observation. This rearrangement joins TRBV19 to TRBJ1-2; 7 bases are shared with TRBD1. Germline V gene lookup returns CDR1 LNHDA and CDR2 SQIVND (reference sequence). This CDR3 is built from 15 residues. J gave up 4 bases and V 5 bases, and 10 bases lay outside the gene matches. In DNA, the CDR3 is TGTGCCAGTAGTCTACCCTCTCAGGGGGGCTATGGCTACACCTTC. This sequence encodes CASSLPSQGGYGYTF.